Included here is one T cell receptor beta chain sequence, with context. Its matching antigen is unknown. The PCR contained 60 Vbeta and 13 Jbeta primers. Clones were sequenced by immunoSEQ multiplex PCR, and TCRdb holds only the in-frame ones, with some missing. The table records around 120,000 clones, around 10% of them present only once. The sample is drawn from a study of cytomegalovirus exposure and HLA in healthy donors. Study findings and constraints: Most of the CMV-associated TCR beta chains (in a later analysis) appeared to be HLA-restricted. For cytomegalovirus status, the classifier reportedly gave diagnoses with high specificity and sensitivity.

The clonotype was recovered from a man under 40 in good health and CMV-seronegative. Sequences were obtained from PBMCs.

As DNA, the CDR3 is TGTGCTAGTGGTTTGGTACCAGAACTGAACACTGAAGCTTTCTTT. Translation: CASGLVPELNTEAFF. V and J are TRBV12-5 and TRBJ1-1; D remains unclear. The CDR3 runs to 15 residues. Per the germline V gene, CDR1 is LGHNT and CDR2 is FRNRAP. Trimming removed 0 bases at V and 0 bases at J, with 8 bases between.